The subject of this entry is one T cell receptor (beta chain). This CDR3 spans 15 amino acids. CDR1 and CDR2 from the germline V gene are SGDLS and YYNGEE. V was shortened by 0 bases and J by 7 bases, with 14 bases between the two germline ends. This sample was taken from a study of shared clonotypes between healthy human individuals. Several immunoSEQ plates received, in even portions, the genomic DNA of each subset. The table came from immunoSEQ multiplex PCR; TCRdb's copy has only in-frame clones and leaves some out. The sample has 450,000 to 500,000 clones; 70% to 80% are singletons. What was sequenced was PBMCs. The rearrangement joins TRBV9 to TRBJ2-1; D may be TRBD1 (6 bases). This clonotype was sampled from a woman aged 40-49 years in good health. Some clones in this sample may be carry-over from other donors' samples. The DNA for the CDR3 is TGTGCCAGCAGCGTAGTACAGGGAACGGGGAATGAGCAGTTCTTC. Amino acid sequence: CASSVVQGTGNEQFF.